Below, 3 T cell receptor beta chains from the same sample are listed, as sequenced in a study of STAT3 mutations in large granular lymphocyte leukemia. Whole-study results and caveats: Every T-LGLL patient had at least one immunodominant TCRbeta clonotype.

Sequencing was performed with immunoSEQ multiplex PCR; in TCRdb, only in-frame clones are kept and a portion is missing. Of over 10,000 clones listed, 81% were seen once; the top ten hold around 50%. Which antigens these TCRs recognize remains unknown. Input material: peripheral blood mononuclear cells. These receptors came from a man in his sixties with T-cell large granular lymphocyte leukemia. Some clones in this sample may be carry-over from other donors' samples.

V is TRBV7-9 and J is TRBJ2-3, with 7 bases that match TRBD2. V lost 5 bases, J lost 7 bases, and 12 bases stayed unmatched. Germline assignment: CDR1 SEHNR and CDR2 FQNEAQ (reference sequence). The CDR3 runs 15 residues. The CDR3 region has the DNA TGTGCCAGCAGCCCTCGGACTAGGAAGGGTAATACGCAGTATTTT. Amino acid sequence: CASSPRTRKGNTQYF. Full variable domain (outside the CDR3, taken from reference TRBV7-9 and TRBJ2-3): DTGVSQNPRHKITKRGQNVTFRCDPISEHNRLYWYRQTLGQGPEFLTYFQNEAQLEKSRLLSDRFSAERPKGSFSTLEIQRTEQGDSAMYLCASSPRTRKGNTQYFGPGTRLTVL.

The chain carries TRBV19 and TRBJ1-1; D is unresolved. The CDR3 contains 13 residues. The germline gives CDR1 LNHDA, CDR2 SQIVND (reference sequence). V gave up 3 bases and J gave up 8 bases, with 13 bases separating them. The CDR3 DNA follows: TGTGCCAGTAGTATCGCGGAGGGCAGGGAAGCTTTCTTT. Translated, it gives CASSIAEGREAFF. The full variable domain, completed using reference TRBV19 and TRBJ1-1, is DGGITQSPKYLFRKEGQNVTLSCEQNLNHDAMYWYRQDPGQGLRLIYYSQIVNDFQKGDIAEGYSVSREKKESFPLTVTSAQKNPTAFYLCASSIAEGREAFFGQGTRLTVV.

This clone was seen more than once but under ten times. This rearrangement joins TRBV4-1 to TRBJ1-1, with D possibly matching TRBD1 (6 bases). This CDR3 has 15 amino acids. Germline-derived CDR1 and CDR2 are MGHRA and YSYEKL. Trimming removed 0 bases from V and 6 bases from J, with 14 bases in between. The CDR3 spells CASSQDTGRLAEAFF. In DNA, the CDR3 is TGCGCCAGCAGCCAAGATACAGGGAGGTTGGCTGAAGCTTTCTTT.